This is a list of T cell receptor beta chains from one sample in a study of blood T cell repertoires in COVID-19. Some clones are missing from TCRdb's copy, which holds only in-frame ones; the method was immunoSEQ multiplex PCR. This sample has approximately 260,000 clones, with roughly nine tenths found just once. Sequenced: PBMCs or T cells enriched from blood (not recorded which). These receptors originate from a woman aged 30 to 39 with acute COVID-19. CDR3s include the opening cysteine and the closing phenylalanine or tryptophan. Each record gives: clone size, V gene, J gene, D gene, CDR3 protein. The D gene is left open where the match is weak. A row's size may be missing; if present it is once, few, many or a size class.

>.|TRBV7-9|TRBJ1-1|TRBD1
CASTRDRDAEAFF
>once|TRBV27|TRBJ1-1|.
CASSLMGHKNTEAFF
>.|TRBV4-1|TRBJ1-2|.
CASSQAPGEYYGYTF
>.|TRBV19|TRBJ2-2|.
CASSIDLIPGPAGELFF
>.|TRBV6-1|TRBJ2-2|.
CASSEQITAGTGELFF
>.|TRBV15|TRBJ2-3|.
CATSRGPTDTQYF
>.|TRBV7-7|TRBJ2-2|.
CASSSRPTVAGELFF
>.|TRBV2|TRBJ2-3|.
CASSEARGSTDTQYF
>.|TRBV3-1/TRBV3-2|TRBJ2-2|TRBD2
CASSRLLAGGPGELFF
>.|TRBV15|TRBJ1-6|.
CATSRVPRDKGDSPLHF
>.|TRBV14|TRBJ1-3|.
CASSQVGEFRSGNTIYF
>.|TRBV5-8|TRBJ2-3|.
CASSLVSVTDTQYF
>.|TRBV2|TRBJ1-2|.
CASTGREPYGYTF
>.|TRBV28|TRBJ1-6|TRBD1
CASSLSGTANSPLHF
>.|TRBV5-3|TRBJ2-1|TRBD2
CARSLTTSGRYNEQFF
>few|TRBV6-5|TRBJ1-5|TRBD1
CASKAGGNQPQHF
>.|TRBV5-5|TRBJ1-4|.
CASSSGLTNEKLFF
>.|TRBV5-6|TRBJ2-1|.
CASSLGGSSYNEQFF
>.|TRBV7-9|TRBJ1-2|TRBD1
CASSLVGTGYGYTF
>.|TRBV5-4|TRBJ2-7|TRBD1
CASSWDRFAYEQYF
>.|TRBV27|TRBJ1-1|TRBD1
CASSPSGGGTEAFF
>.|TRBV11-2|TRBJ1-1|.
CASSETANTEAFF
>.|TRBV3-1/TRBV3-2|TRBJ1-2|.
CASSQVRLFNYGYTF
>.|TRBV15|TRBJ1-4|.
CATSRDLFVGWEKLFF
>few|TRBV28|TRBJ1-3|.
CASSFSTGGNTIYF
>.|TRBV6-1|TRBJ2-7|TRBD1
CASSEWDRGSDEQYF
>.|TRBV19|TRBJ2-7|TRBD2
CASRSGGATYEQYF
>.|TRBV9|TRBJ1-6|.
CASTNSVNSPLHF
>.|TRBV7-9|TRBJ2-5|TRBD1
CASSLTGQQETQYF
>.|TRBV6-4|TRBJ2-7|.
CASSDAAATYEQYF
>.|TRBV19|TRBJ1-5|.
CASSIEVAGAGNQPQHF
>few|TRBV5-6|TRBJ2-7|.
CASSAHREYEQYF
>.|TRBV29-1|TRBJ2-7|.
CSVEESAYEQYF
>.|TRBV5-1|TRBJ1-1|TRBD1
CASSPGTGWVRMNTEAFF
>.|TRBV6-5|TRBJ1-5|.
CASDSWSSNQPQHF
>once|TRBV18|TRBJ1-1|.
CASSPGQNTEAFF
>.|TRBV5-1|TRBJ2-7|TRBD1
CASSLGGQGREQYF
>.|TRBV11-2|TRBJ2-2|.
CASSLDSGMNTGELFF
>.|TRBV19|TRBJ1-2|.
CATHQAGTNYGYTF
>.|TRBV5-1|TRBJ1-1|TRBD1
CASSYQTGANTEAFF
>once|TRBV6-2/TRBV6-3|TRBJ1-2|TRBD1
CASSYGDRRIAF
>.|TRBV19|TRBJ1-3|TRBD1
CASSIVYSRQGTSGNTIYF
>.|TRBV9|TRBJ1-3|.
CASSAHIPGSGNTIYF
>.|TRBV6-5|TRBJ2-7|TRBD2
CASSYSGRSYEQYF
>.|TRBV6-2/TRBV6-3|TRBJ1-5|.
CASSRRWSAAGQPQHF